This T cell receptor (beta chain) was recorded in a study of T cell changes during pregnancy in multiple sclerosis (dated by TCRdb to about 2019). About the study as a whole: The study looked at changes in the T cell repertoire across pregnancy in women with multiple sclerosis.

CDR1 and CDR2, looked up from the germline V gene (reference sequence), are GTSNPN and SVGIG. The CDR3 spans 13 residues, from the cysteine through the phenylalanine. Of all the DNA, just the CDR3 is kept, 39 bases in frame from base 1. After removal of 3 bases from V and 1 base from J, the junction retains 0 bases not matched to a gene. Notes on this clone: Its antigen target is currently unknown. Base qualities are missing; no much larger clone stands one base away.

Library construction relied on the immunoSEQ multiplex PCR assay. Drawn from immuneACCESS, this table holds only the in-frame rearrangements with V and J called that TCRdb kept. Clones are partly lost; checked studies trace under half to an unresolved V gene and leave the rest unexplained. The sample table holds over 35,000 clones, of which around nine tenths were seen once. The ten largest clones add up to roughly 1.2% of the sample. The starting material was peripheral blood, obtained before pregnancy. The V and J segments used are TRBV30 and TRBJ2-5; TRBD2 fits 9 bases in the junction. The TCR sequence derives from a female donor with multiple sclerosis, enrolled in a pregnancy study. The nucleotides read TGTGCCTGGAGGGGACTAGCCCAAGAGACCCAGTACTTC. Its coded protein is CAWRGLAQETQYF.